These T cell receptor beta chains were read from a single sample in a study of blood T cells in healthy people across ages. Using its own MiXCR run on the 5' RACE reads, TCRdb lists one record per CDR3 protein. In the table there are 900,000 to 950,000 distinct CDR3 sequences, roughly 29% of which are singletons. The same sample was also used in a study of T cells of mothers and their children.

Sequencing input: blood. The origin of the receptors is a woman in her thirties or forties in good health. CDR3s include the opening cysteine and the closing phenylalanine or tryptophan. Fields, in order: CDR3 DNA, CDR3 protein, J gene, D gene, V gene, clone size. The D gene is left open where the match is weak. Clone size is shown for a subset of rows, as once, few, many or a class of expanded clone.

CDR3 DNA: TGCAGTGCTAGGGTAAATGGGGTTAAGCCCTCTGGGGCCAACGTCCTGACTTTC; CDR3 protein: CSARVNGVKPSGANVLTF; J gene: TRBJ2-6; D gene: -; V gene: TRBV20-1; clone size: many
CDR3 DNA: TGTGCCACCAGTGATTCCGGGACAGGGCGCACTGAAGCTTTCTTT; CDR3 protein: CATSDSGTGRTEAFF; J gene: TRBJ1-1; D gene: TRBD1; V gene: TRBV24-1; clone size: few
CDR3 DNA: TGTGCCAGCACCCCGGGACAGGGACAGCCCCAGCATTTT; CDR3 protein: CASTPGQGQPQHF; J gene: TRBJ1-5; D gene: TRBD1; V gene: TRBV12-3/TRBV12-4; clone size: few
CDR3 DNA: TGTGCCAGCAGGACAGGGGGCCACCACGAGCAGTACTTC; CDR3 protein: CASRTGGHHEQYF; J gene: TRBJ2-7; D gene: TRBD1; V gene: TRBV27; clone size: many
CDR3 DNA: TGCGCCAGCAGCTCCCCGCAGGGCCGAAATGAGCAGTTCTTC; CDR3 protein: CASSSPQGRNEQFF; J gene: TRBJ2-1; D gene: -; V gene: TRBV5-1; clone size: -
CDR3 DNA: TGTGCCAGCAGCGTAGGATGGGGGGCCGGAGATACGCAGTATTTT; CDR3 protein: CASSVGWGAGDTQYF; J gene: TRBJ2-3; D gene: -; V gene: TRBV9; clone size: few
CDR3 DNA: TGCGCCAGCAGCTTCTTGGCTAGCGGGGGGGCAACAGATACGCAGTATTTT; CDR3 protein: CASSFLASGGATDTQYF; J gene: TRBJ2-3; D gene: TRBD2; V gene: TRBV5-1; clone size: -
CDR3 DNA: TGCAGTGCTCTGAAGACTAGCGGGGCTTACAATGAGCAGTTCTTC; CDR3 protein: CSALKTSGAYNEQFF; J gene: TRBJ2-1; D gene: TRBD2; V gene: TRBV20-1; clone size: once
CDR3 DNA: TGTGCCAGCAGCCAAGTACTCACAGGGAGGGACTATGGCTACACCTTC; CDR3 protein: CASSQVLTGRDYGYTF; J gene: TRBJ1-2; D gene: -; V gene: TRBV3-1; clone size: -
CDR3 DNA: TGTGCCAGCAGCCCCAGGGGCCCAGATACGCAGTATTTT; CDR3 protein: CASSPRGPDTQYF; J gene: TRBJ2-3; D gene: -; V gene: TRBV7-9; clone size: many
CDR3 DNA: TGTGCCAGCTCACCACCGACTAGCGGGGCGCTCCCTTATGAGCAGTTCTTC; CDR3 protein: CASSPPTSGALPYEQFF; J gene: TRBJ2-1; D gene: TRBD2; V gene: TRBV18; clone size: -
CDR3 DNA: TGCGCCAGCAGCTTGGAGGGACAGGGCAGGTTCTTC; CDR3 protein: CASSLEGQGRFF; J gene: TRBJ2-1; D gene: TRBD1; V gene: TRBV5-1; clone size: many
CDR3 DNA: TGTGCCAGTACTTCTGGACAACGAGGGGATATAGCTTTCTTT; CDR3 protein: CASTSGQRGDIAFF; J gene: TRBJ1-1; D gene: -; V gene: TRBV19; clone size: -
CDR3 DNA: TGTGCCAGCAGCCCGAGCCCCGGCACTGAAGCTTTCTTT; CDR3 protein: CASSPSPGTEAFF; J gene: TRBJ1-1; D gene: -; V gene: TRBV5-5; clone size: few
CDR3 DNA: TGTGCCAGCAGCTTACGCATAGGACAAGAGACCCAGTACTTC; CDR3 protein: CASSLRIGQETQYF; J gene: TRBJ2-5; D gene: -; V gene: TRBV11-3; clone size: -
CDR3 DNA: TGTGCCAGCAGCCGGTTTCCGAGTGGGATGAACACTGAAGCTTTCTTT; CDR3 protein: CASSRFPSGMNTEAFF; J gene: TRBJ1-1; D gene: -; V gene: TRBV6-4; clone size: few
CDR3 DNA: TGCAGCGGCGGGGGGCCCGTCAATGAGCAGTTCTTC; CDR3 protein: CSGGGPVNEQFF; J gene: TRBJ2-1; D gene: TRBD2; V gene: TRBV20-1; clone size: -